The 19 T cell receptor beta chains in this list originate from one sample, sequenced in a study of shared clonotypes between healthy human individuals. Libraries were prepared by immunoSEQ multiplex PCR; TCRdb keeps only in-frame clonotypes and omits some of them. The data contain 1.6 million or so clones, around 97% of them singletons. The material sequenced was naive CD4+ T cells sorted from blood. As for subset: CD45RA+ positively selected. The source is a man aged 30 to 39 in good health.

As for this clone: This specimen includes other DNA sequences encoding the same CDR3. V usage is TRBV5-1 and J usage is TRBJ2-1; D is unresolved. The CDR3 covers 13 residues. Germline V gene sequence: CDR1 SGHRS, CDR2 YFSETQ. Trimming left V 0 bases short and J 4 bases short, with 5 bases between. The CDR3 bases are TGCGCCAGCAGCTTGGCCGTATACAATGAGCAGTTCTTC. Amino acids: CASSLAVYNEQFF.

The rearrangement joins TRBV28 to TRBJ2-2; possible D gene TRBD2, 5 bases. This CDR3 spans 13 amino acids. The germline V gene encodes CDR1 MDHEN and CDR2 SYDVKM. Between the trimmed V and J ends, which lost 7 bases and 1 base, there was a span of 7 bases. CDR3 region: CASTRGNTGELFF. CDR3 in DNA: TGTGCCAGCACCCGGGGGAACACCGGGGAGCTGTTTTTT.

This sequence joins TRBV18 and TRBJ1-5, with D possibly matching TRBD1 (5 bases). V was shortened by 4 bases and J by 1 base, with 8 bases between the two germline ends. Germline CDR1 reads KGHSH; CDR2 reads LQKENI. CDR3 size: 14 residues. The CDR3 protein is CASSRGGSNQPQHF. The CDR3 nucleotides are TGTGCCAGCTCACGCGGGGGGAGCAATCAGCCCCAGCATTTT.

This chain connects TRBV18 to TRBJ2-3, with 7 bases identical to TRBD2. Germline CDR1 and CDR2: KGHSH and LQKENI. The CDR3 spans 15 residues. After removal of 8 bases from V and 0 bases from J, the junction contained 8 bases not matched to a gene. This CDR3 is CASHILAPSTDTQYF. CDR3 DNA sequence: TGTGCCAGCCATATACTAGCGCCTAGCACAGATACGCAGTATTTT.

The rearrangement uses TRBV6-1 and TRBJ1-6; D possibly corresponds to TRBD1 (6 bases). CDR3 size: 13 residues. The V gene lost 9 bases and the J gene lost 10 bases, with 16 bases spanning the gap. CDR1 MNHNS and CDR2 SASEGT come from the germline V gene. This chain's CDR3 is CARGETGGSPLHF. The CDR3 nucleotides read TGTGCCAGAGGGGAGACAGGAGGGTCACCCCTCCACTTT.

This chain links TRBV6-5 with TRBJ2-5; tentative D call: TRBD1 (5 bases). The CDR3 runs 14 residues. The V end lost 0 bases, the J end lost 7 bases, and 12 bases lay between the germline ends. The germline gives CDR1 MNHEY, CDR2 SVGAGI. CDR3 DNA: TGTGCCAGCAGTTACTCGAGACAGACGGGGACCCAGTACTTC. Protein sequence: CASSYSRQTGTQYF.

This chain links TRBV5-1 with TRBJ2-7, with D perhaps matching TRBD1 (6 bases). The length of the CDR3 is 14 residues. Per germline, CDR1 SGHRS and CDR2 YFSETQ. Between the trimmed V and J ends, which lost 4 bases and 5 bases, there was a span of 16 bases. CDR3 in amino acids: CASSPQGFVDEQYF. In DNA form, the CDR3 reads TGCGCCAGCAGCCCACAGGGTTTTGTAGACGAGCAGTACTTC.

The rearrangement links TRBV11-2 to TRBJ2-1; the match to TRBD2 covers 16 bases. The length of the CDR3 is 17 residues. Germline CDR1 is SGHAT and CDR2 is FQNNGV. The V gene end was trimmed by 7 bases and the J gene end by 4 bases; junction bases not matched to a gene: 7. DNA of the CDR3: TGTGCCAGCAAACCGGGACTAGCGGGAGGGGAATACAATGAGCAGTTCTTC. As protein: CASKPGLAGGEYNEQFF.

The chain has TRBV5-1 and TRBJ2-7; TRBD2 agrees at 12 bases. Trimming took 2 bases from V and 5 from J; bases not matched to a gene: 8. CDR1 SGHRS and CDR2 YFSETQ come from the germline V gene. CDR3 size: 16 residues. The CDR3 DNA sequence: TGCGCCAGCAGCTTATTGACTAGCGGGAGATCGGACGAGCAGTACTTC. Protein sequence: CASSLLTSGRSDEQYF.

The chain combines TRBV14 with TRBJ2-7; D possibly corresponds to TRBD1 (5 bases). The CDR3 covers 14 residues. CDR1 is SGHDN and CDR2 is FVKESK in the germline V gene. The ends were cut back, 2 bases at V and 1 base at J, with 9 bases in the middle. In DNA, the CDR3 is TGTGCCAGCAGCCAACAGGGAAAATCCTACGAGCAGTACTTC. As protein: CASSQQGKSYEQYF.

The chain has TRBV5-4 and TRBJ2-3; either TRBD1 or TRBD2 may fit D (5 bases each). V lost 4 bases and J 3 bases, leaving 21 bases between the germline ends. Germline V gene lookup returns CDR1 SGHNT and CDR2 YYREEE (reference sequence). This CDR3 has 17 residues. The CDR3 bases are TGTGCCAGCAGCGCACGTCCCGGGACGCCAATGACAGATACGCAGTATTTT. Protein product: CASSARPGTPMTDTQYF.

J is TRBJ2-1 and V is TRBV7-9; no clear D. CDR1 and CDR2 from the germline V gene are SEHNR and FQNEAQ (reference sequence). With 5 bases removed from V and 5 bases from J, the gap between germline ends came to 16 bases. The CDR3 is made up of 15 amino acids. The CDR3 region is CASSLIPPTHNEQFF. CDR3 nucleotide sequence: TGTGCCAGCAGCCTCATACCCCCCACCCACAATGAGCAGTTCTTC.

Only one count was recorded for this clone. The chain couples TRBV4-1 to TRBJ2-1, with TRBD2 identical over 11 bases. The germline gives CDR1 MGHRA, CDR2 YSYEKL. This CDR3 is built from 15 residues. With V trimmed by 0 bases and J by 10 bases, 5 bases remained unmatched. The CDR3 is CASSQEIAGGREQFF. CDR3 sequence (DNA): TGCGCCAGCAGCCAAGAAATAGCGGGAGGGCGGGAGCAGTTCTTC.

The chain links TRBV7-9 to TRBJ2-1; 7 bases line up with TRBD2. CDR1 and CDR2 from the germline V gene are SEHNR and FQNEAQ (reference sequence). Trimming cost V 0 bases and J 0 bases; bases outside gene matches: 5. The CDR3 is made up of 17 amino acids. The CDR3 nucleotides are TGTGCCAGCAGCTTAGCGGGAGGGAGGAGCTCCTACAATGAGCAGTTCTTC. Protein sequence: CASSLAGGRSSYNEQFF.

The V call is TRBV7-7, the J call TRBJ2-7; 10 bases are shared with TRBD2. CDR1 and CDR2 (germline): SSHAT, FNYEAQ (reference sequence). The CDR3 spans 15 residues. V dropped 1 base and J dropped 6; count of bases not matched to a gene: 6. CDR3 bases: TGTGCCAGCAGCTTAGAAGCGGGGGGGCGCAGCGAGCAGTACTTC. Encoded protein: CASSLEAGGRSEQYF.

V gene TRBV5-1 combines with J gene TRBJ2-3, with 10 bases lining up with TRBD2. V was clipped by 3 bases and J by 1 base; unmatched bases: 14. CDR3 length: 19 residues. The V gene's germline CDR1 is SGHRS and CDR2 YFSETQ. The CDR3 loop is CASSSGRGSGRSGTDTQYF. The CDR3 DNA follows: TGCGCCAGCAGCTCCGGCCGTGGTAGCGGGAGGTCGGGCACAGATACGCAGTATTTT.

The chain recombines TRBV2 with TRBJ1-1; D remains ambiguous. In germline, CDR1 is SNHLY, CDR2 FYNNEI. CDR3 length: 11 residues. Between the trimmed V and J ends, which lost 5 bases and 4 bases, there was a span of 5 bases. CDR3 nucleotide sequence: TGTGCCAGCAGTATGGGCACTGAAGCTTTCTTT. Translation gives CASSMGTEAFF. Using reference TRBV2 and TRBJ1-1 for the parts outside the CDR3, the full variable domain is EPEVTQTPSHQVTQMGQEVILRCVPISNHLYFYWYRQILGQKVEFLVSFYNNEISEKSEIFDDQFSVERPDGSNFTLKIRSTKLEDSAMYFCASSMGTEAFFGQGTRLTVV.

The chain uses TRBV19 and TRBJ2-1; D gene ambiguous. V lost 3 bases, J lost 5 bases, and 5 bases lay in between. Per germline, CDR1 LNHDA and CDR2 SQIVND (reference sequence). The CDR3 contains 12 residues. In DNA form, the CDR3 reads TGTGCCAGTAGTATTGACGACAATGAGCAGTTCTTC. This translates into CASSIDDNEQFF.

This clone was found once. The chain couples TRBV7-9 to TRBJ2-3, with 9 bases identical to TRBD2. Germline lookup yields CDR1 SEHNR and CDR2 FQNEAQ (reference sequence). There are 15 residues in the CDR3. Unmatched junction bases numbered 5, after V lost 4 bases and J lost 3 bases. The CDR3 here is CASSSGTSKTDTQYF. CDR3 sequence (DNA): TGTGCCAGCAGCTCCGGGACTAGCAAGACAGATACGCAGTATTTT.